The 27 T cell receptor beta chains presented below share a single source sample, sequenced in a study of blood T cell repertoires in COVID-19. Generated by immunoSEQ multiplex PCR, the TCRdb table keeps only in-frame clones and is missing some. The sample includes 150,000 to 200,000 clones, roughly 88% seen only once; the top ten take roughly 8.9%. The sequenced sample was PBMCs or T cells enriched from blood (not recorded which). These receptors came from a woman under 30 who had recovered from COVID-19.

CDR3 residues: CASSYDSEYGYTF. Written as DNA, the CDR3 is TGTGCCAGCAGTTACGACAGCGAGTATGGCTACACCTTC. The chain joins TRBV6-5 to TRBJ1-2, with D perhaps matching TRBD1 (5 bases). Trimming cost V 2 bases and J 5 bases, with 9 bases left between them. Germline lookup yields CDR1 MNHEY and CDR2 SVGAGI. There are 13 residues in the CDR3.

The chain carries TRBV15 and TRBJ1-6, with a weak D call TRBD1 (6 bases). Germline-derived CDR1 and CDR2 are LNHNV and YYDKDF (reference sequence). The CDR3 is made up of 15 amino acids. With 0 bases removed from V and 9 bases from J, the gap between germline ends came to 12 bases. The CDR3 reads CATSRDPGVASPLHF. CDR3 sequence (DNA): TGTGCCACCAGCAGAGATCCAGGGGTTGCTTCACCCCTCCACTTT.

The chain joins TRBV20-1 to TRBJ2-3; D gene uncertain. This CDR3 is 11 amino acids long. CDR1 is DFQATT and CDR2 is SNEGSKA in the germline V gene (reference sequence). Trimming took 6 bases from V and 2 from J, leaving 6 bases between them. The CDR3 region has the DNA TGCAGTGCCCTGTCCACAGATACGCAGTATTTT. This encodes CSALSTDTQYF.

The V gene is TRBV4-2, the J gene TRBJ1-1; D uncertain. V was cut by 1 base and J by 0 bases, with 6 bases left in between. The CDR3 extends over 14 amino acids. Germline V gives CDR1 LGHNA, CDR2 YNFKEQ. The CDR3 region has the DNA TGTGCCAGCAGCCAAGCGGGATTGAACACTGAAGCTTTCTTT. As protein: CASSQAGLNTEAFF.

V is TRBV11-2 and J is TRBJ2-3; the D gene is possibly TRBD2 (5 bases). This CDR3 is built from 13 residues. V gave up 0 bases and J gave up 8 bases, with 9 bases separating them. From germline, CDR1 is SGHAT and CDR2 FQNNGV. In DNA form, the CDR3 reads TGTGCCAGCAGCTTAGATCGTGAGGGTACGCAGTATTTT. It specifies CASSLDREGTQYF.

J is TRBJ1-5 and V is TRBV28, with a tentative D call TRBD1 (5 bases). Trimming stripped 5 bases from V and 6 bases from J, with 11 bases between. The CDR3 extends over 13 amino acids. Germline CDR1 is MDHEN and CDR2 is SYDVKM. The CDR3 coding sequence is TGTGCCAGCAGTCTCCAGGGAGGTCAGCCCCAGCATTTT. The encoded protein is CASSLQGGQPQHF.

The J gene is TRBJ2-1, the V gene TRBV28, with D maybe TRBD2 (6 bases). Trimming removed 8 bases at V and 5 bases at J, with 19 bases between. This CDR3 is 15 amino acids long. Germline CDR1 is MDHEN and CDR2 is SYDVKM. CDR3 amino acids: CASASPPGGNNEQFF. The CDR3 DNA follows: TGTGCCAGCGCAAGTCCCCCCGGGGGAAACAATGAGCAGTTCTTC.

This clone was seen just once. The gene calls are TRBV28 and TRBJ2-7; perhaps TRBD2 as D (5 bases). The CDR3 covers 15 residues. The ends were cut back, 7 bases at V and 2 bases at J, with 18 bases in the middle. The germline CDR1 and CDR2 sequences are MDHEN and SYDVKM. The CDR3 nucleotides are TGTGCCAGCACTAGCCCGAGTAGCTCGGCCTACGAGCAGTACTTC. It translates to CASTSPSSSAYEQYF. The whole variable domain, filled in from reference TRBV28 and TRBJ2-7, reads DVKVTQSSRYLVKRTGEKVFLECVQDMDHENMFWYRQDPGLGLRLIYFSYDVKMKEKGDIPEGYSVSREKKERFSLILESASTNQTSMYLCASTSPSSSAYEQYFGPGTRLTVT.

V gene TRBV19 combines with J gene TRBJ2-1, with 8 bases matching TRBD1. V trimming: 3 bases; J trimming: 9 bases; junction bases outside the gene matches: 10. This CDR3 has 15 amino acids. Germline CDR1 LNHDA, CDR2 SQIVND (reference sequence). CDR3 coding DNA: TGTGCCAGTAGTATCCGACAGGGGACGGACAGTGAGCAGTTCTTC. Its translation is CASSIRQGTDSEQFF.

The gene calls are TRBV29-1 and TRBJ2-5, with TRBD1 identical over 8 bases. The CDR3 contains 14 residues. Trimming took 6 bases from V and 7 from J; bases not matched to a gene: 13. The germline V gene has CDR1 SQVTM and CDR2 ANQGSEA. The DNA for the CDR3 is TGCAGCGTCGACCCCTGGAGAACAGGGGGGACCCAGTACTTC. Translated: CSVDPWRTGGTQYF. Together with reference TRBV29-1 and TRBJ2-5, the CDR3 gives the full variable domain: SAVISQKPSRDICQRGTSLTIQCQVDSQVTMMFWYRQQPGQSLTLIATANQGSEATYESGFVIDKFPISRPNLTFSTLTVSNMSPEDSSIYLCSVDPWRTGGTQYFGPGTRLLVL.

This rearrangement joins TRBV5-6 to TRBJ1-1; a weak D match, TRBD1 (5 bases). V was pared by 1 base and J by 3 bases, with 7 bases between. CDR3 length equals 13 residues. From germline, CDR1 is SGHDT and CDR2 YYEEEE. CDR3 amino acids: CASSLRGYTEAFF. CDR3 in DNA: TGTGCCAGCAGCTTGAGGGGCTACACTGAAGCTTTCTTT.

The rearrangement uses TRBV19 and TRBJ1-2; 10 positions match TRBD1. The CDR3 spans 16 residues. From germline, CDR1 is LNHDA and CDR2 SQIVND (reference sequence). V lost 6 bases, J lost 2 bases, and 9 bases stayed unmatched. CDR3 sequence (DNA): TGTGCCAGTAGGAGGACCCTGACAGGGGGCAACTATGGCTACACCTTC. Its translation is CASRRTLTGGNYGYTF. The whole variable domain, filled in from reference TRBV19 and TRBJ1-2, reads DGGITQSPKYLFRKEGQNVTLSCEQNLNHDAMYWYRQDPGQGLRLIYYSQIVNDFQKGDIAEGYSVSREKKESFPLTVTSAQKNPTAFYLCASRRTLTGGNYGYTFGSGTRLTVV.

This chain links TRBV6-4 with TRBJ1-2; D remains unclear. Trimming removed 6 bases at V and 6 bases at J, with 14 bases between. The CDR3 consists of 13 residues. CDR1 is MRHNA, CDR2 SNTAGT, per germline. In nucleotides, the CDR3 is TGTGCCAGCAGATTTTCGGGGAAGGATGGCTACACCTTC. This gives the protein CASRFSGKDGYTF.

V is TRBV10-3 and J is TRBJ2-7; 9 positions match TRBD2. The length of the CDR3 is 15 residues. Looked up from germline, CDR1 is ENHRY and CDR2 is SYGVKD. J was trimmed by 4 bases and V by 4 bases; bases with no gene match: 8. The CDR3 sequence: CAISVGAGGRYEQYF. The CDR3 nucleotides read TGTGCCATCAGTGTGGGGGCGGGAGGGCGGTACGAGCAGTACTTC.

This sequence joins TRBV5-1 and TRBJ1-2; 7 bases map to TRBD1. The CDR3 loop spans 12 amino acids. CDR1 SGHRS and CDR2 YFSETQ come from the germline V gene. V shed 7 bases and J 3 bases; nucleotides not matched to a gene: 3. The chain's CDR3 is CASAQGYYGYTF. Written as DNA, the CDR3 is TGCGCCAGCGCACAGGGGTACTATGGCTACACCTTC.

V and J are TRBV18 and TRBJ1-6; TRBD1 agrees at 8 bases. The germline V gene has CDR1 KGHSH and CDR2 LQKENI. V was pared by 2 bases and J by 11 bases, with 5 bases of the junction left unmatched. This CDR3 is built from 14 residues. The chain's CDR3 is CASSPGQGEAPLHF. CDR3 in DNA: TGTGCCAGCTCACCAGGACAGGGCGAGGCACCCCTCCACTTT.

This clone appeared many times. DNA of the CDR3: TGTGCCAGCACTTTCAGGGATTCTTCACCCCTCCACTTT. It translates to CASTFRDSSPLHF. V is TRBV6-5 and J is TRBJ1-6; weak D call: TRBD1 (5 bases). The germline gives CDR1 MNHEY, CDR2 SVGAGI. This CDR3 has 13 residues. V was pared by 7 bases and J by 9 bases, with 13 bases between.

The chain carries TRBV9 and TRBJ1-1; 7 bases align to TRBD1. Trimming at V came to 3 bases and at J to 0 bases, leaving 11 bases not matched to a gene. The CDR3 has 17 amino acids. CDR1 and CDR2 from the germline V gene are SGDLS and YYNGEE. This chain's CDR3 is CASSAPGAGGVNTEAFF. The CDR3 DNA follows: TGTGCCAGCAGCGCACCCGGGGCAGGGGGAGTGAACACTGAAGCTTTCTTT.

Only a few counts were recorded for this clone. The rearrangement links TRBV5-1 to TRBJ2-3; 9 bases line up with TRBD2. From germline, CDR1 is SGHRS and CDR2 YFSETQ. The CDR3 is 16 amino acids. Trimming cost V 4 bases and J 1 base; bases outside gene matches: 7. CDR3 sequence (DNA): TGCGCCAGCAGCCAGGAGCGGGGGGTAGGCACAGATACGCAGTATTTT. Residues: CASSQERGVGTDTQYF.

The gene calls are TRBV19 and TRBJ1-3; no clear D. The CDR3 is made up of 18 amino acids. The germline V gene has CDR1 LNHDA and CDR2 SQIVND (reference sequence). V lost 10 bases to trimming and J lost 4 bases, with 29 bases between them. The CDR3 reads CAKTPRSPRSLTGNTIYF. CDR3 nucleotides: TGTGCCAAGACACCCAGATCCCCCAGGTCCCTCACCGGAAACACCATATATTTT.

The chain links TRBV2 to TRBJ2-2; D is ambiguous. Deletions cut 7 bases from V and 13 bases from J, with 13 bases between. CDR3 length: 11 amino acids. CDR1 and CDR2 (germline): SNHLY, FYNNEI. DNA of the CDR3: TGTGCCAGCACCGATGACATACGGCTGTTTTTT. Its translation: CASTDDIRLFF.

The V gene is TRBV2, the J gene TRBJ2-7; possible D gene TRBD2, 6 bases. CDR1 is SNHLY and CDR2 is FYNNEI in the germline V gene. V lost 3 bases and J lost 3, with 18 bases in between. The CDR3 length is 16 residues. The CDR3 here is CASSDFSAGQNYEQYF. The CDR3 region has the DNA TGTGCCAGCAGTGATTTTTCAGCGGGCCAGAACTACGAGCAGTACTTC.

V usage is TRBV4-2 and J usage is TRBJ2-1, with D perhaps matching TRBD2 (6 bases). This CDR3 has 11 amino acids. Trimming removed 0 bases from V and 12 bases from J, with 6 bases in between. Germline V lookup: CDR1 LGHNA, CDR2 YNFKEQ. The DNA of the CDR3 is TGTGCCAGCAGCCAAGAGGGAGGGCAGTTCTTC. Amino acid sequence: CASSQEGGQFF.

This sequence joins TRBV12-3 or TRBV12-4 and TRBJ1-2; 7 nucleotides line up with TRBD1. J lost 8 bases, V lost 1 base, and 4 bases had no gene match. This CDR3 region has 13 residues. The CDR3 DNA is TGTGCCAGCAGTTTAGACAGGGGTTACGGCTACACCTTC. Translated, it gives CASSLDRGYGYTF.

V and J are TRBV28 and TRBJ2-7; 9 positions agree with TRBD2. Unmatched junction bases numbered 6, after V lost 3 bases and J lost 3 bases. The CDR3 is 15 amino acids. Per the germline V gene, CDR1 is MDHEN and CDR2 is SYDVKM. The CDR3, as DNA: TGTGCCAGCAGTTTTTTAGCGGGAGACGACTACGAGCAGTACTTC. Protein product: CASSFLAGDDYEQYF. Combining the CDR3 with reference TRBV28 and TRBJ2-7 gives the whole variable domain DVKVTQSSRYLVKRTGEKVFLECVQDMDHENMFWYRQDPGLGLRLIYFSYDVKMKEKGDIPEGYSVSREKKERFSLILESASTNQTSMYLCASSFLAGDDYEQYFGPGTRLTVT.

The CDR3 region has the DNA TGTGCCAGCAGTTCCACTAGCGGGGGGAACACCGGGGAGCTGTTTTTT. Its protein is CASSSTSGGNTGELFF. This rearrangement joins TRBV7-9 to TRBJ2-2; 11 bases fit TRBD2. The CDR3 length is 16 residues. V lost 6 bases and J lost 1; bases outside the gene matches: 4. Germline V gene sequence: CDR1 SEHNR, CDR2 FQNEAQ (reference sequence).

In its sample, this clone was seen many times. The chain is built from TRBV6-4 and TRBJ2-1; 7 bases line up with TRBD1. The CDR3 loop spans 15 amino acids. CDR1 MRHNA and CDR2 SNTAGT come from the germline V gene. J gave up 8 bases and V 0 bases, and 7 bases lay outside the gene matches. For the CDR3, the DNA is TGTGCCAGCAGTGACTCGGGGGACAGCGAGTATGAGCAGTTCTTC. Translation gives CASSDSGDSEYEQFF.